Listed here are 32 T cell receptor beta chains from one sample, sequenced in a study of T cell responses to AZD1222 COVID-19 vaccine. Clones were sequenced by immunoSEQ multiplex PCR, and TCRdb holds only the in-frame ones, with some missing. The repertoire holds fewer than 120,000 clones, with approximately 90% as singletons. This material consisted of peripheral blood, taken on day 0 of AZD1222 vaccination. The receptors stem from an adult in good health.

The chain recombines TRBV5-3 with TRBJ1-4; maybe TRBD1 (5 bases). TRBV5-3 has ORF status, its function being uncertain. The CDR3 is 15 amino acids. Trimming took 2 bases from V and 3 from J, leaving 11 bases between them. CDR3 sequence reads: CARSFGRGANEKLFF. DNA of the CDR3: TGTGCCAGAAGCTTCGGCAGAGGGGCTAATGAAAAACTGTTTTTT.

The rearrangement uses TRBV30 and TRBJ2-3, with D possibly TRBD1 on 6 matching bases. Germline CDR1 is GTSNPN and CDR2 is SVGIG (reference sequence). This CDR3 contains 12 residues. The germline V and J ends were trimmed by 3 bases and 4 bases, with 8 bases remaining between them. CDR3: CAWRTGPDTQYF. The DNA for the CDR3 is TGTGCCTGGAGAACAGGGCCAGATACGCAGTATTTT.

This CDR3 is CASSLFSGLTTEAFF. The CDR3 DNA is TGCGCCAGCAGCCTATTTAGCGGACTGACCACTGAAGCTTTCTTT. This chain links TRBV5-1 with TRBJ1-1; no firm D call. CDR1 and CDR2 from the germline V gene are SGHRS and YFSETQ. The V and J ends lost 4 bases and 4 bases respectively, with 17 bases between them. The CDR3 contains 15 residues. The variable domain in full, completed from reference TRBV5-1 and TRBJ1-1, reads KAGVTQTPRYLIKTRGQQVTLSCSPISGHRSVSWYQQTPGQGLQFLFEYFSETQRNKGNFPGRFSGRQFSNSRSEMNVSTLELGDSALYLCASSLFSGLTTEAFFGQGTRLTVV.

The CDR3 region is CASSPQGEGSPLHF. In DNA, the CDR3 is TGCGCCAGCAGCCCCCAGGGGGAGGGTTCACCCCTCCACTTT. The chain couples TRBV5-1 to TRBJ1-6; 7 bases align to TRBD1. In germline, CDR1 is SGHRS, CDR2 YFSETQ. The junction had 7 bases not matched to a gene; V was cut back by 4 bases and J by 9 bases. CDR3 length: 14 residues.

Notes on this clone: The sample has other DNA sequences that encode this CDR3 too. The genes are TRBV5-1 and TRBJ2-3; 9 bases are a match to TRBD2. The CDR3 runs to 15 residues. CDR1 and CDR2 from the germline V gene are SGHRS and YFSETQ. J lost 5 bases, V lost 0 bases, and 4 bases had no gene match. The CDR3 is CASSLVAGGGDTQYF. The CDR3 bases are TGCGCCAGCAGCTTGGTGGCGGGAGGGGGAGATACGCAGTATTTT.

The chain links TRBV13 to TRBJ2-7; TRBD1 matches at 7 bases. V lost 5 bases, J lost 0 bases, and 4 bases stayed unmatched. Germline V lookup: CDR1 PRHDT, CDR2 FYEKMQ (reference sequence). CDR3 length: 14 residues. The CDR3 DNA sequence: TGTGCCAGCAGCCGGGACAGATCCTCCTACGAGCAGTACTTC. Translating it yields CASSRDRSSYEQYF. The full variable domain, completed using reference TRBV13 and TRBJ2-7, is AAGVIQSPRHLIKEKRETATLKCYPIPRHDTVYWYQQGPGQDPQFLISFYEKMQSDKGSIPDRFSAQQFSDYHSELNMSSLELGDSALYFCASSRDRSSYEQYFGPGTRLTVT.

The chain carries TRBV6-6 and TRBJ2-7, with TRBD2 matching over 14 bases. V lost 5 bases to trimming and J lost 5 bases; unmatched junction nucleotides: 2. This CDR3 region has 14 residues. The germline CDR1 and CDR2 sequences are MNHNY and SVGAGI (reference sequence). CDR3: CASSGTSGGDEQYF. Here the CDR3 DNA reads TGTGCCAGCAGTGGGACTAGCGGGGGTGACGAGCAGTACTTC.

The CDR3 DNA sequence: TGTGCCAGCAGTGAATCAGCCTCTGGGGCCAACGTCCTGACTTTC. Amino acids: CASSESASGANVLTF. The chain combines TRBV2 with TRBJ2-6; D unclear. Trimming shortened V by 2 bases and J by 0 bases, and 5 bases separated the two germline ends. The V gene's germline CDR1 is SNHLY and CDR2 FYNNEI. CDR3 length: 15 residues.

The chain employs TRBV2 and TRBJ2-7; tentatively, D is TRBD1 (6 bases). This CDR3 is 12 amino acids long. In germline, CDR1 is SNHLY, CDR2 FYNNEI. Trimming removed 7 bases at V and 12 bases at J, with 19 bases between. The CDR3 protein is CASTETGTKMYF. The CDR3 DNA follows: TGTGCCAGCACCGAAACCGGGACAAAGATGTACTTC.

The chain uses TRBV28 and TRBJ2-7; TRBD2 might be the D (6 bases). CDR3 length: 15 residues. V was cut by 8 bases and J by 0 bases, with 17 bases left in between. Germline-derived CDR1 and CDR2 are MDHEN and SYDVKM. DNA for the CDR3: TGTGCCAGCTCCCGTCCGGGGGTTAGCTCCTACGAGCAGTACTTC. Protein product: CASSRPGVSSYEQYF.

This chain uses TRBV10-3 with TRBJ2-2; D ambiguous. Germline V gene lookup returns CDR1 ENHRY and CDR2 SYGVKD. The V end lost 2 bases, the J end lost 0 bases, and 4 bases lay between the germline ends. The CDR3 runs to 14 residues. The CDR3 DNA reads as TGTGCCATCAGTGAGACACCGAACACCGGGGAGCTGTTTTTT. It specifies CAISETPNTGELFF.

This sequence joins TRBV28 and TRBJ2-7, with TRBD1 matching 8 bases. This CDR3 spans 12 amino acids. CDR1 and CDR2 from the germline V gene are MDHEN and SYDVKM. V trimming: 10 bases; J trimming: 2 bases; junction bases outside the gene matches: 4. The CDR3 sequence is CATKQGAYEQYF. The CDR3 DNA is TGTGCCACCAAACAGGGGGCCTACGAGCAGTACTTC. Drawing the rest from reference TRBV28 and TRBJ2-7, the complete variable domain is DVKVTQSSRYLVKRTGEKVFLECVQDMDHENMFWYRQDPGLGLRLIYFSYDVKMKEKGDIPEGYSVSREKKERFSLILESASTNQTSMYLCATKQGAYEQYFGPGTRLTVT.

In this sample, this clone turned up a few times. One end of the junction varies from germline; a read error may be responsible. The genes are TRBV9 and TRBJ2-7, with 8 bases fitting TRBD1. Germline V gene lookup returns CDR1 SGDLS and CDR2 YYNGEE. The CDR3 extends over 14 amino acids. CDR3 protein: CASSPGTGTTSSHF. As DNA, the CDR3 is TGTGCCAGCAGCCCCGGGACAGGCACTACGAGCAGCCACTTC.

CDR3 sequence reads: CASSWEGPNEKLFF. DNA for the CDR3: TGTGCCAGCAGCTGGGAGGGTCCGAATGAAAAACTGTTTTTT. The chain is built from TRBV7-9 and TRBJ1-4, with D unclear. CDR3 length equals 14 residues. V dropped 4 bases and J dropped 5 bases, with 11 bases sitting between them. CDR1 and CDR2 (germline): SEHNR, FQNEAQ (reference sequence).

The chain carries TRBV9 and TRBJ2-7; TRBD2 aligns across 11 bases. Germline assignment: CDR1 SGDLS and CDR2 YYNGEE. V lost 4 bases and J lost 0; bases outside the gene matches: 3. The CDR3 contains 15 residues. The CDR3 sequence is CASSSGTSGSYEQYF. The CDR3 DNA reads TGTGCCAGCAGCTCTGGGACTAGCGGCTCCTACGAGCAGTACTTC.

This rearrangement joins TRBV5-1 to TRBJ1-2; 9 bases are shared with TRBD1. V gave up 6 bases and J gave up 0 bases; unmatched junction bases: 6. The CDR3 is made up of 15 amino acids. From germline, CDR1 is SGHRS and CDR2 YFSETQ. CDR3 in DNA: TGCGCCAGCACCACAGGGGGCTCTGCTAACTATGGCTACACCTTC. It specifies CASTTGGSANYGYTF.

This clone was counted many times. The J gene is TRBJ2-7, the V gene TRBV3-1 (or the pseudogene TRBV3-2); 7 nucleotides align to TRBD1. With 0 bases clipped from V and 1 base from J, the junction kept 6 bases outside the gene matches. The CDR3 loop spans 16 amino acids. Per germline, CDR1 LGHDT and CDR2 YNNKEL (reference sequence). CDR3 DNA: TGTGCCAGCAGCCAAGATATAACAGGGGCGTCCTACGAGCAGTACTTC. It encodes CASSQDITGASYEQYF.

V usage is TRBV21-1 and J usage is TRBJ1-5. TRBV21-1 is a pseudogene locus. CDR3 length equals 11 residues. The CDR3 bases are TGTGCCAGCAGCAAGAATCAGCCCCAGCATTTT. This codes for CASSKNQPQHF.

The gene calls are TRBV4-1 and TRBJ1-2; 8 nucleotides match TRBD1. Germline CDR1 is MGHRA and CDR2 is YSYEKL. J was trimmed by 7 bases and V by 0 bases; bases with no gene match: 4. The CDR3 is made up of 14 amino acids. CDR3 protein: CASSQDQGATGYTF. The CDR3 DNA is TGCGCCAGCAGCCAAGATCAGGGGGCAACTGGCTACACCTTC.

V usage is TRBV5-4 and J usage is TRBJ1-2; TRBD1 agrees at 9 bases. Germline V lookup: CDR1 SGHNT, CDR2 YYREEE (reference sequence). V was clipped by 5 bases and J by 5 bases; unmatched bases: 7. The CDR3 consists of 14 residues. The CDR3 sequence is CASRGQGRGYGYTF. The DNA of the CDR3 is TGTGCCAGCAGAGGACAGGGGAGAGGATATGGCTACACCTTC.

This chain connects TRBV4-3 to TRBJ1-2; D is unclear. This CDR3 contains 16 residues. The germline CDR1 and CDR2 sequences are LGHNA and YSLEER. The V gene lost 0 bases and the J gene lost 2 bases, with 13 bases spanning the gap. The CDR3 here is CASSQDRNLWNYGYTF. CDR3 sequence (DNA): TGCGCCAGCAGCCAAGATCGGAATCTTTGGAACTATGGCTACACCTTC.

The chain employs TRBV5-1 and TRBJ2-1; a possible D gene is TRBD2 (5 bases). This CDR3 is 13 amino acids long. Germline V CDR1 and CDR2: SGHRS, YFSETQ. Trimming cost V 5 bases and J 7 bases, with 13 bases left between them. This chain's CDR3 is CASSSGRGNEQFF. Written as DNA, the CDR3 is TGCGCCAGCAGTTCCGGCCGGGGAAATGAGCAGTTCTTC.

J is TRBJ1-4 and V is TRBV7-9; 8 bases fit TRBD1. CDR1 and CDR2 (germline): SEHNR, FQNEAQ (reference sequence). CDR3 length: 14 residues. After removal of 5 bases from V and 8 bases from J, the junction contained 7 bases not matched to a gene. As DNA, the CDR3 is TGTGCCAGCAGCCCGACAGGGGTTAACGAAAAACTGTTTTTT. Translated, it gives CASSPTGVNEKLFF.

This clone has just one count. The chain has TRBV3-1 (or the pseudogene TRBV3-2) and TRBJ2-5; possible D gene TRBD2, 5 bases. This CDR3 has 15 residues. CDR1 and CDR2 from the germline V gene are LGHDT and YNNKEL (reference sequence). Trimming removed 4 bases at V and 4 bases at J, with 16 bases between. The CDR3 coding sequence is TGTGCCAGCAGCCCCCTCGGGCCGGGGATAGAGACCCAGTACTTC. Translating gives CASSPLGPGIETQYF.

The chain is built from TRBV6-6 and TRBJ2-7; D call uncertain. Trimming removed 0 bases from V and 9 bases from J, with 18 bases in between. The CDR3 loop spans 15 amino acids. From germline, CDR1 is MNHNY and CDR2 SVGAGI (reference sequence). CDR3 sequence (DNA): TGTGCCAGCAGTTACTCTCGGGCCGATTACGGTGGGCAGTACTTC. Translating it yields CASSYSRADYGGQYF.

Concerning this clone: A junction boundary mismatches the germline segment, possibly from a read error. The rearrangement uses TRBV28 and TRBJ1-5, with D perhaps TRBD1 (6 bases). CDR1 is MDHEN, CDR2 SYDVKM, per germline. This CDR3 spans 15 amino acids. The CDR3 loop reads CASRTPTGSDQPQHF. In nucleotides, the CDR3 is TGTGCCAGCAGAACCCCGACAGGTAGCGATCAGCCCCAGCATTTT.

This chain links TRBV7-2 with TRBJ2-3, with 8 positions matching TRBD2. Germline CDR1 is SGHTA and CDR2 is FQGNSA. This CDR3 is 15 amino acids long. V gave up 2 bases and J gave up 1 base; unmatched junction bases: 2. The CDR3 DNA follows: TGTGCCAGCAGCTTAAAACTAGCGGGCACAGATACGCAGTATTTT. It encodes CASSLKLAGTDTQYF. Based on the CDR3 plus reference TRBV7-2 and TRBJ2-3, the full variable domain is GAGVSQSPSNKVTEKGKDVELRCDPISGHTALYWYRQSLGQGLEFLIYFQGNSAPDKSGLPSDRFSAERTGGSVSTLTIQRTQQEDSAVYLCASSLKLAGTDTQYFGPGTRLTVL.

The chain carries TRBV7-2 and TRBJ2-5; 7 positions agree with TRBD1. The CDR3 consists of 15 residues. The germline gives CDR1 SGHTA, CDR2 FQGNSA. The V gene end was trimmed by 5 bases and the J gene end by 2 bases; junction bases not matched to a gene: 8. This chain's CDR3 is CASSPTGQLQETQYF. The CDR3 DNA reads TGTGCCAGCAGCCCTACGGGACAGCTGCAAGAGACCCAGTACTTC.

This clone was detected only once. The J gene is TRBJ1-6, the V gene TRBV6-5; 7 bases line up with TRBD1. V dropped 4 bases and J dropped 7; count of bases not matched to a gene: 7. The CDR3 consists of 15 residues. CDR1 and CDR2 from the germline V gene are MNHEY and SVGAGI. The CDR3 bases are TGTGCCAGCAGTTCTTCCGACAGGGCGAATTCACCCCTCCACTTT. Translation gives CASSSSDRANSPLHF.

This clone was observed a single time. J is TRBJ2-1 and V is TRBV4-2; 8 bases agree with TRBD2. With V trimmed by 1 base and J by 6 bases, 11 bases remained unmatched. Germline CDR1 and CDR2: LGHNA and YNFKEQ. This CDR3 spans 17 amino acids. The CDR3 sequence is CASSQGRSGTRGNEQFF. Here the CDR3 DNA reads TGTGCCAGCAGCCAAGGAAGGTCCGGGACTAGGGGCAATGAGCAGTTCTTC.

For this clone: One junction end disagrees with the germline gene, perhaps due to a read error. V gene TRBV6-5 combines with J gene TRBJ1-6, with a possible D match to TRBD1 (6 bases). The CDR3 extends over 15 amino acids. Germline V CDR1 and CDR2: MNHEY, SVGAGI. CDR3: CVSRAGARYNSPLHF. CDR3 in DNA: TGTGTCAGCCGGGCAGGGGCGAGATATAATTCACCCCTCCACTTT.

DNA for the CDR3: TGTGCCAGCGGACAGCCCGGGGCCAACGTCCTGACTTTC. Its translation is CASGQPGANVLTF. The V and J genes are TRBV6-5 and TRBJ2-6, with D tentatively TRBD1 (6 bases). V was clipped by 8 bases and J by 4 bases, with 9 bases between them. The V gene's germline CDR1 is MNHEY and CDR2 SVGAGI. This CDR3 comprises 13 residues.